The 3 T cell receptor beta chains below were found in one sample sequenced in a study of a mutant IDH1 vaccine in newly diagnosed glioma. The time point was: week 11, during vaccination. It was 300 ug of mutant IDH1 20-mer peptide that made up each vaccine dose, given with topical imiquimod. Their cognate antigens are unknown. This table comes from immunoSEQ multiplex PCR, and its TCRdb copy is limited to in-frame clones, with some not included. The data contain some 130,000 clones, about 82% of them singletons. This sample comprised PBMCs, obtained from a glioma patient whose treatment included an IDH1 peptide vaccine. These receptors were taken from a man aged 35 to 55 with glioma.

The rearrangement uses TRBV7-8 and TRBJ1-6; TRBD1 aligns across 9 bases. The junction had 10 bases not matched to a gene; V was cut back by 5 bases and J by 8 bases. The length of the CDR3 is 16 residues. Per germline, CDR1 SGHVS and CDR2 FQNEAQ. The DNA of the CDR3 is TGTGCCAGCAGCCCCGACCCGGGACAGGGTTATTCACCCCTCCACTTT. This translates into CASSPDPGQGYSPLHF.

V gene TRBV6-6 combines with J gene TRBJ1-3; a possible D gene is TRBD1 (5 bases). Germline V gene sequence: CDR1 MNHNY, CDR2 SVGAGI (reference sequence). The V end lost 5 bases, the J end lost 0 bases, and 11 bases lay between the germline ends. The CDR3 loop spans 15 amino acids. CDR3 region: CASSIPTASGNTIYF. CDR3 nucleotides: TGTGCCAGCAGTATTCCGACAGCCTCTGGAAACACCATATATTTT.

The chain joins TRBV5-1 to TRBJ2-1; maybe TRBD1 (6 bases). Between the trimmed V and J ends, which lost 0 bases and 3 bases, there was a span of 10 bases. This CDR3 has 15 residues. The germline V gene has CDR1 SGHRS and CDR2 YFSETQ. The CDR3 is CASSLAGAFYNEQFF. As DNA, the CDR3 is TGCGCCAGCAGCTTGGCAGGGGCTTTCTACAATGAGCAGTTCTTC.